This T cell receptor (beta chain) was obtained from a study of T cell responses to AZD1222 COVID-19 vaccine. Notes on the study in general: Vaccine-associated CD4 TCRs ranged over spike, dominating at 160-218 and 743-854. A mostly white British donor set with more females was recruited, and clonal diversity was possibly underestimated.

Sequencing used immunoSEQ multiplex PCR; TCRdb keeps in-frame clones, though not all of them. The data show 150,000 to 200,000 clones, around nine tenths seen once. This clone was seen once. What it binds is not known. Trimming pared 3 bases from V and 0 bases from J, leaving 9 bases between. The CDR3 is 15 amino acids. Germline V gene data show CDR1 as ENHRY and CDR2 as SYGVKD. The sequence came from an adult who received the MenACWY meningococcal vaccine as a control. The sequencing used peripheral blood, collected 28 days after the second dose of the MenACWY control vaccine. J is TRBJ2-1 and V is TRBV10-3, with a tentative D call TRBD2 (6 bases). CDR3 sequence reads: CAISDRGSSYNEQFF. The CDR3 bases are TGTGCCATCAGTGATCGGGGGAGCTCCTACAATGAGCAGTTCTTC.